The clone carrying this TCR beta chain was counted at least ten times. The sample originates from a study of shared clonotypes between healthy human individuals. TCRdb's copy holds only in-frame clones and misses some; the assay was immunoSEQ multiplex PCR. The sample consists of more than 850,000 clones, 75% to 85% of them appearing once. Germline V gene sequence: CDR1 MNHEY, CDR2 SMNVEV (reference sequence). The ends were cut back, 0 bases at V and 0 bases at J, with 7 bases in the middle. There are 15 residues in the CDR3. The rearrangement links TRBV27 to TRBJ2-3; D unresolved. Material: memory CD4+ T cells from PBMCs. Subset of the sample: CD45RA-negative fraction. The sequence was obtained from a man between 18 and 29 years old in good health. Some clones in this sample may be carry-over from other donors' samples. CDR3 bases: TGTGCCAGCAGTTTATCCGGCTGGAGCACAGATACGCAGTATTTT. This sequence encodes CASSLSGWSTDTQYF.